The 5 T cell receptor beta chains given below trace back to one sample, sequenced in a study of blood T cell repertoires in COVID-19. Sequencing was performed with immunoSEQ multiplex PCR; in TCRdb, only in-frame clones are kept and a portion is missing. The sample lists roughly 100,000 clones; about 80% were seen once. Input material: peripheral blood. The receptors were gathered from a woman older than 75 with active or convalescent COVID-19.

V gene TRBV2 combines with J gene TRBJ1-4, with D possibly being TRBD1 (6 bases). The germline CDR1 and CDR2 sequences are SNHLY and FYNNEI. V lost 11 bases and J lost 2, with 15 bases in between. This CDR3 comprises 14 residues. CDR3 in amino acids: CAGSFTGTNEKLFF. The CDR3 region has the DNA TGTGCCGGATCCTTCACAGGGACTAATGAAAAACTGTTTTTT.

The V and J genes are TRBV5-8 and TRBJ2-3; the D is unclear. Germline lookup yields CDR1 SGHTS and CDR2 YDEGEE. This CDR3 contains 16 residues. Trimming shortened V by 2 bases and J by 3 bases, and 16 bases separated the two germline ends. The CDR3 DNA reads TGTGCCAGCAGCTTCCCTTTCTACCGAAATACAGATACGCAGTATTTT. This sequence encodes CASSFPFYRNTDTQYF. The whole variable domain, filled in from reference TRBV5-8 and TRBJ2-3, reads EAGVTQSPTHLIKTRGQQATLRCSPISGHTSVYWYQQALGLGLQFLLWYDEGEERNRGNFPPRFSGRQFPNYSSELNVNALELEDSALYLCASSFPFYRNTDTQYFGPGTRLTVL.

In DNA, the CDR3 is TGTGCCAGTAGTATTACCGGGATTTCGAACTATGGCTACACCTTC. Translating gives CASSITGISNYGYTF. This chain uses TRBV19 with TRBJ1-2; no reliable D call. CDR3 length: 15 residues. Germline-derived CDR1 and CDR2 are LNHDA and SQIVND (reference sequence). V was pared by 3 bases and J by 2 bases, with 13 bases between.

The V gene is TRBV28, the J gene TRBJ1-4, with a possible D match to TRBD1 (6 bases). The CDR3 totals 14 residues. Germline lookup yields CDR1 MDHEN and CDR2 SYDVKM. V lost 7 bases to trimming and J lost 5 bases, with 14 bases between them. The CDR3 DNA follows: TGTGCCAGCAACTCCTTGGGGGCCAATGAAAAACTGTTTTTT. Translated: CASNSLGANEKLFF.

V gene TRBV5-1 combines with J gene TRBJ1-1; no definite D call. With 0 bases removed from V and 3 bases from J, the gap between germline ends came to 6 bases. CDR1 is SGHRS and CDR2 is YFSETQ in the germline V gene. The CDR3 has 13 amino acids. The CDR3 spells CASSLAGYTEAFF. CDR3 in DNA: TGCGCCAGCAGCTTGGCCGGGTACACTGAAGCTTTCTTT.